The present T cell receptor (beta chain) was sequenced within a study of regulatory T cells in long-lasting Graves disease. Note on this clonotype: What it binds is unknown. The junction differs from germline at one of its ends, possibly a read error.

The study's findings and limits: Rather than thyroid tissue, only peripheral blood underwent study. Between persistent patients, more than 2,500 public clonotypes were shared, exceeding the roughly 1,000 shared between new patients.

The time point is: persistent/refractory GD, antithyroid drugs over 5 years with positive TRAb. RNA extracted from PBMCs served as the sequencing template. Assembly of TCR beta libraries relied on iRepertoire HTBI primers together with Arm-PCR of CDR3 regions. TCRdb itself ran the multiplex PCR reads through MiXCR, one entry per CDR3 protein. The sample has 400,000 to 500,000 distinct CDR3 sequences, about 20% seen once. The CDR3 has 15 amino acids. Germline V gene lookup returns CDR1 LNHDA and CDR2 SQIVND (reference sequence). The TCR originated in a female donor with Graves disease. Specimen: peripheral blood mononuclear cells (PBMCs), collected when the disease was refractory, from a patient treated with antithyroid drugs. J is TRBJ1-2 and V is TRBV19, with a possible D match to TRBD1 (6 bases). The CDR3 DNA reads as TGTGTCAGTAGTATACACCCTAGGGGGGCTGATGGCTACACCTTC. Its protein is CVSSIHPRGADGYTF.